Here is one T cell receptor beta chain with its context. The data were taken from a study of blood T cell repertoires in COVID-19. Study-level information: Whether acute or convalescent, the COVID-19 samples came from the United States, Italy and Spain. Nucleic acid was either cDNA or gDNA, and it came from T cells, B-cell-depleted T cells, or PBMCs.

Trimming removed 1 base from V and 4 bases from J; junction bases left unmatched: 6. CDR3 length: 15 amino acids. Germline V CDR1 and CDR2: SGHTA, FQGNSA. TCRdb's table, derived via immunoSEQ multiplex PCR, lists solely in-frame clones and lacks some. This sample has about 140,000 clones, with roughly 84% found just once. Sequencing used peripheral blood. The chain employs TRBV7-2 and TRBJ2-5; 7 bases agree with TRBD2. The receptor was isolated from a human donor in a cohort sampled during active COVID-19. In nucleotides, the CDR3 is TGTGCCAGCAGCTTAGGTGGGAGGGCCACAGAGACCCAGTACTTC. It translates to CASSLGGRATETQYF.